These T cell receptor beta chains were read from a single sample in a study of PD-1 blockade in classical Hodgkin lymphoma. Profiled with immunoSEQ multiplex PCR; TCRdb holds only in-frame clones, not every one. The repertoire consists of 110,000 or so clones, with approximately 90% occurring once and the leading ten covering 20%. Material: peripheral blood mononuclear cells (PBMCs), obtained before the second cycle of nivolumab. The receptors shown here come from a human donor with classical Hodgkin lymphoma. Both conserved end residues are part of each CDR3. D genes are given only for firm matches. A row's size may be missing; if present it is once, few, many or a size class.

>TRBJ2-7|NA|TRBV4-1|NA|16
CASSQLPDSRSYEQYF
TGCGCCAGCAGCCAACTGCCGGACAGCCGATCCTACGAGCAGTACTTC
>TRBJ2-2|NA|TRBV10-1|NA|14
CASSVDLNTGELFF
TGCGCCAGCAGTGTTGATCTGAACACCGGGGAGCTGTTTTTT
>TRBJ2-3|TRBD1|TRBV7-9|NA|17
CASSPGTGRIRTDTQYF
TGTGCCAGCAGCCCGGGGACAGGGCGGATTCGCACAGATACGCAGTATTTT
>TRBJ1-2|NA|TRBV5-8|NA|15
CASSRDLPDGHGYTF
TGTGCCAGCAGCCGGGACTTACCGGACGGCCATGGCTACACCTTC
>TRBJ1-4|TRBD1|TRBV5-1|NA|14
CASSLGGGGEKLFF
TGCGCCAGCAGCCTAGGGGGCGGTGGTGAAAAACTGTTTTTT
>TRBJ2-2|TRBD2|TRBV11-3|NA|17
CASSLDLVAGDTGELFF
TGTGCCAGCAGCTTAGATCTGGTAGCGGGAGACACCGGGGAGCTGTTTTTT
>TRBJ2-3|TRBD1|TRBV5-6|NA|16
CASSLFVQGVTDTQYF
TGTGCCAGCAGCTTGTTTGTGCAGGGGGTGACAGATACGCAGTATTTT
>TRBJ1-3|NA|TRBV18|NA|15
CASSPSLSSGNTIYF
TGTGCCAGCTCACCCAGTCTCAGCTCTGGAAACACCATATATTTT
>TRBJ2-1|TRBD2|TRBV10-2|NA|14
CASTWAGGDNEQFF
TGCGCCAGCACGTGGGCGGGGGGGGACAATGAGCAGTTCTTC
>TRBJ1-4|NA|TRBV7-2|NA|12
CASSSRNEKLFF
TGTGCCAGCAGCTCCCGGAATGAAAAACTGTTTTTT
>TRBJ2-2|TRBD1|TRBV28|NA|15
CASSTGQGAVGELFF
TGTGCCAGCAGTACGGGACAGGGGGCCGTCGGGGAGCTGTTTTTT
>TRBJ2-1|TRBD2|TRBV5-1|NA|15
CASSWTSGGYNEQFF
TGCGCCAGCAGCTGGACTAGCGGGGGTTACAATGAGCAGTTCTTC
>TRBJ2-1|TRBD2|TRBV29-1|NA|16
CSVDGLAGGDYNEQFF
TGCAGCGTTGATGGATTAGCGGGAGGGGATTACAATGAGCAGTTCTTC
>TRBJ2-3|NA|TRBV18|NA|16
CASSPLPQFPTDTQYF
TGTGCCAGCTCACCACTACCTCAGTTCCCCACAGATACGCAGTATTTT
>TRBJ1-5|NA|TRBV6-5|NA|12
CASSSLGQPQHF
TGTGCCAGCAGTTCTTTGGGTCAGCCCCAGCATTTT
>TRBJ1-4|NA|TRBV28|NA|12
CASSKTGWHVFF
TGTGCCAGCAGTAAGACAGGTTGGCATGTGTTTTTT
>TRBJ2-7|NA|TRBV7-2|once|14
CASSKYSLTYEQYF
TGTGCCAGCAGTAAGTACAGCCTTACCTACGAGCAGTACTTC
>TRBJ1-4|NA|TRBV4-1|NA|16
CASSQELFELNEKLFF
TGCGCCAGCAGCCAAGAGCTTTTCGAACTTAATGAAAAACTGTTTTTT
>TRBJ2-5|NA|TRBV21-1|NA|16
CASSNDSRGRMETQYF
TGTGCCAGCAGCAATGATTCCAGGGGGCGAATGGAGACCCAGTACTTC
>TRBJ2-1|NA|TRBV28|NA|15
CASSQFIGSYNEQFF
TGTGCCAGTAGCCAATTCATCGGCTCCTACAATGAGCAGTTCTTC
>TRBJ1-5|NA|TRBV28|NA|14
CASKFTYSNQPQHF
TGTGCCAGCAAGTTTACATATAGCAATCAGCCCCAGCATTTT
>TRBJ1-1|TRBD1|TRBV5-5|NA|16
CASSDDDRGLITEAFF
TGTGCCAGCAGCGATGATGACAGGGGGTTGATCACTGAAGCTTTCTTT
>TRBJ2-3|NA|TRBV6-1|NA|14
CASGKYPRGDTQYF
TGTGCCAGCGGTAAATACCCAAGGGGAGATACGCAGTATTTT
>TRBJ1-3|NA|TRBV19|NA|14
CASTGTTFGNTIYF
TGTGCCAGTACCGGGACAACTTTTGGAAACACCATATATTTT
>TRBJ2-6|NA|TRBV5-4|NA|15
CASSLAASGANVLTF
TGTGCCAGCAGCTTGGCGGCCTCTGGGGCCAACGTCCTGACTTTC
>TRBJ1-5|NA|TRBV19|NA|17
CASSLSLVGVSNQPQHF
TGTGCCAGTAGTCTATCTTTGGTGGGGGTTTCCAATCAGCCCCAGCATTTT
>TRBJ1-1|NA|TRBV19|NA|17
CASSIEATGWLSTEAFF
TGTGCCAGTAGTATAGAGGCGACAGGTTGGTTGTCTACTGAAGCTTTCTTT
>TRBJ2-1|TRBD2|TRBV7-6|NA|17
CASSSATLAGPYNEQFF
TGTGCCAGCAGCTCCGCCACCCTAGCGGGCCCGTACAATGAGCAGTTCTTC
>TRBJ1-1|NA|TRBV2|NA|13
CASSRLANTEAFF
TGTGCCAGCAGTCGTCTAGCGAACACTGAAGCTTTCTTT
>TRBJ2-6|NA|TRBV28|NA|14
CASIPSSGANVLTF
TGTGCCAGCATCCCAAGCTCTGGGGCCAACGTCCTGACTTTC
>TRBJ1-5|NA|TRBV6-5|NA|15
CASSYEGRSNQPQHF
TGTGCCAGCAGTTACGAGGGACGGTCGAATCAGCCCCAGCATTTT
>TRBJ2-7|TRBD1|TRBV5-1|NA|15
CASSLAGTGSYEQYF
TGCGCCAGCAGCTTGGCCGGGACAGGGTCCTACGAGCAGTACTTC
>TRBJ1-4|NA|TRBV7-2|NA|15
CASSLGVLPNEKLFF
TGTGCCAGCAGCTTAGGGGTACTGCCTAATGAAAAACTGTTTTTT
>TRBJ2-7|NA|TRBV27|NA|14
CASSLGQGVYEQYF
TGTGCCAGCAGTTTAGGTCAGGGTGTCTACGAGCAGTACTTC
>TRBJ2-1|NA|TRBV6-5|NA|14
CASSYGQGGDEQFF
TGTGCCAGCAGTTACGGGCAGGGTGGCGATGAGCAGTTCTTC
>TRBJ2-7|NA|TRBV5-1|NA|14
CASSLGQSSYEQYF
TGCGCCAGCAGCTTGGGACAGAGCTCCTACGAGCAGTACTTC
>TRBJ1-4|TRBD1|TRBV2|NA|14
CATYAGTGLEKLFF
TGTGCCACCTACGCCGGGACAGGGCTTGAAAAACTGTTTTTT
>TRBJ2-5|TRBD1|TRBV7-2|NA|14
CASSQGQGGETQYF
TGTGCCAGCAGCCAGGGACAGGGGGGAGAGACCCAGTACTTC
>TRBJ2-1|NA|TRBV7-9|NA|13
CASSSPGLREQFF
TGTGCCAGCAGCTCCCCGGGACTTCGGGAGCAGTTCTTC
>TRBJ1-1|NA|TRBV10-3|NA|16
CAISGGERGAGTEAFF
TGTGCCATCAGTGGGGGGGAGAGGGGCGCGGGCACTGAAGCTTTCTTT
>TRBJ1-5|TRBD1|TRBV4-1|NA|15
CASSEDRFHDQPQHF
TGCGCCAGCAGTGAGGACAGGTTTCACGATCAGCCCCAGCATTTT
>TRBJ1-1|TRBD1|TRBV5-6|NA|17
CASSLTRQGGFNTEAFF
TGTGCCAGCAGCTTGACCAGACAGGGGGGGTTTAACACTGAAGCTTTCTTT
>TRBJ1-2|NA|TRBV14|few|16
CASSQGAGRKSYGYTF
TGTGCCAGCAGCCAAGGGGCAGGGCGCAAATCCTATGGCTACACCTTC
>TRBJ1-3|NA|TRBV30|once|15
CAWSETGTRRNTIYF
TGTGCCTGGAGTGAGACCGGGACACGTCGAAACACCATATATTTT
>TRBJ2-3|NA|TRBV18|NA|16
CASSYLRDSGTDTQYF
TGTGCCAGCTCATATCTCCGAGACAGTGGCACAGATACGCAGTATTTT
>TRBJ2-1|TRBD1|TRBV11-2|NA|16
CASSLSWTGPYNEQFF
TGTGCCAGCAGCTTATCATGGACAGGGCCCTACAATGAGCAGTTCTTC
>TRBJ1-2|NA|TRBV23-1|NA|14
CASSQHIRNYGYTF
TGCGCCAGCAGTCAGCATATCAGGAACTATGGCTACACCTTC
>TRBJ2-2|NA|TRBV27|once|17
CASSLRSGGEYTGELFF
TGTGCCAGCAGTTTAAGGAGTGGCGGGGAGTACACCGGGGAGCTGTTTTTT
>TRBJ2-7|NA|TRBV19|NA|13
CASSPVWVEEQYF
TGTGCCAGTAGCCCAGTGTGGGTGGAGGAGCAGTACTTC